The next 19 T cell receptor beta chains were all read from a single sample in a study of blood T cell repertoires in COVID-19. Produced via immunoSEQ multiplex PCR; TCRdb's table is partial and in-frame only. This table has under 150,000 clones, 55% to 70% appearing once. The sample consisted of peripheral blood. The receptors were gathered from a woman aged 70-85 years with acute or convalescent COVID-19.

The chain has TRBV10-2 and TRBJ2-7; 10 bases are shared with TRBD2. The CDR3 is 14 residues long. Germline lookup yields CDR1 WSHSY and CDR2 SAAADI. J was trimmed by 3 bases and V by 3 bases; bases with no gene match: 2. The CDR3 region is CASSELAGNYEQYF. The CDR3 DNA is TGCGCCAGCAGTGAACTAGCGGGGAACTACGAGCAGTACTTC.

This chain joins TRBV2 and TRBJ2-7, with TRBD2 identical over 10 bases. V shed 5 bases and J 6 bases; nucleotides not matched to a gene: 4. Germline CDR1 reads SNHLY; CDR2 reads FYNNEI. The CDR3 covers 13 residues. CDR3 DNA sequence: TGTGCCAGCAGTACTAGCGGGAAGGGCGAGCAGTACTTC. Encoded protein: CASSTSGKGEQYF.

The chain carries TRBV2 and TRBJ2-6; D unresolved. Germline V gene lookup returns CDR1 SNHLY and CDR2 FYNNEI. The CDR3 is 14 amino acids. The V gene lost 2 bases and the J gene lost 5 bases, with 7 bases spanning the gap. CDR3 bases: TGTGCCAGCAGTGAACACGAGCGGGCCAACGTCCTGACTTTC. This encodes CASSEHERANVLTF.

This clone was recorded a few times. This chain links TRBV4-1 with TRBJ1-4; D gene unclear. The CDR3 consists of 16 residues. The germline gives CDR1 MGHRA, CDR2 YSYEKL. Trimming took 1 base from V and 6 from J, leaving 15 bases between them. The CDR3 region has the DNA TGCGCCAGCAGCCAAGTCACATCCCGAAGTGATGAAAAACTGTTTTTT. It translates to CASSQVTSRSDEKLFF.

This chain uses TRBV5-1 with TRBJ1-3, with D possibly matching TRBD1 (6 bases). Germline values: CDR1 SGHRS, CDR2 YFSETQ. Trimming left V 4 bases short and J 8 bases short, with 16 bases between. The length of the CDR3 is 14 residues. CDR3 coding DNA: TGCGCCAGCAGCGATGGGACATCCGGGGACACCATATATTTT. Amino acids: CASSDGTSGDTIYF.

The V gene is TRBV2, the J gene TRBJ1-6, with a weak D call TRBD1 (6 bases). Germline assignment: CDR1 SNHLY and CDR2 FYNNEI. Trimming took off 3 bases at V and 8 bases at J, with 14 bases between the two ends. The CDR3 length is 15 residues. The CDR3 here is CASSELGQLDSPLHF. CDR3 nucleotides: TGTGCCAGCAGTGAGCTTGGACAGCTTGATTCACCCCTCCACTTT.

The rearrangement joins TRBV2 to TRBJ2-7; 8 bases fit TRBD1. Losses at the gene ends were 10 bases for V and 1 base for J; bases not matched to a gene: 6. The CDR3 length is 13 residues. Per germline, CDR1 SNHLY and CDR2 FYNNEI. DNA of the CDR3: TGTGCCACCGGACAGGGAAAGTCCTACGAGCAGTACTTC. It is translated as CATGQGKSYEQYF.

The rearrangement uses TRBV6-9 and TRBJ2-7; D ambiguous. Germline V gene sequence: CDR1 MNHGY, CDR2 SVAAGI. CDR3 size: 13 residues. The V and J ends lost 7 bases and 6 bases respectively, with 16 bases between them. CDR3 amino acids: CASTEELGPEQYF. CDR3 nucleotide sequence: TGTGCCAGCACTGAGGAGTTGGGTCCCGAGCAGTACTTC.

The chain combines TRBV19 with TRBJ1-4, with TRBD1 matching over 10 bases. This CDR3 is 15 amino acids long. Germline CDR1 reads LNHDA; CDR2 reads SQIVND (reference sequence). After removal of 5 bases from V and 5 bases from J, the junction contained 5 bases not matched to a gene. CDR3 loop: CASSSGQGLNEKLFF. In DNA form, the CDR3 reads TGTGCCAGTAGTTCGGGACAGGGGCTGAATGAAAAACTGTTTTTT.

This clone was observed a single time. This chain uses TRBV4-1 with TRBJ1-2; D is ambiguous. The CDR3 contains 14 residues. V was trimmed by 1 base and J by 8 bases, leaving 14 bases between them. Germline values: CDR1 MGHRA, CDR2 YSYEKL. The CDR3 nucleotides are TGCGCCAGCAGCCAAGGGGAGGTGGTCGACGGCTACACCTTC. Translation: CASSQGEVVDGYTF.

CDR3 loop: CASSEGLALSTDTQYF. The CDR3 nucleotides read TGCGCCAGCAGTGAGGGACTAGCGCTGAGCACAGATACGCAGTATTTT. The chain links TRBV10-1 to TRBJ2-3; the match to TRBD2 covers 9 bases. V lost 2 bases, J lost 0 bases, and 3 bases stayed unmatched. CDR1 and CDR2 from the germline V gene are WNHNN and SYGVQD (reference sequence). This CDR3 has 16 amino acids.

The chain uses TRBV11-3 and TRBJ1-1; TRBD1 aligns across 9 bases. CDR3 length equals 14 residues. The germline gives CDR1 SGHNT, CDR2 YENEEA. After removal of 5 bases from V and 5 bases from J, the junction contained 6 bases not matched to a gene. Here the CDR3 DNA reads TGTGCCAGCAGCCCGGGGACAGGGAAAACTGAAGCTTTCTTT. Protein: CASSPGTGKTEAFF.

The chain uses TRBV7-9 and TRBJ1-1, with D possibly being TRBD1 (5 bases). The CDR3 contains 14 residues. Germline-derived CDR1 and CDR2 are SEHNR and FQNEAQ (reference sequence). Trimming removed 4 bases from V and 1 base from J, with 10 bases in between. The CDR3 spells CASSYDSTNTEAFF. For the CDR3, the DNA is TGTGCCAGCAGCTACGACAGTACGAACACTGAAGCTTTCTTT.

This clone has just one count. The chain employs TRBV13 and TRBJ2-6; the D gene is possibly TRBD2 (6 bases). The germline V gene has CDR1 PRHDT and CDR2 FYEKMQ (reference sequence). V lost 7 bases to trimming and J lost 1 base, with 11 bases between them. The CDR3 runs to 15 residues. Here the CDR3 reads CASTDAGSGANVLTF. In nucleotides, the CDR3 is TGTGCCAGCACGGACGCGGGGTCTGGGGCCAACGTCCTGACTTTC.

This clone appeared a few times. J is TRBJ2-7 and V is TRBV3-1 (or the pseudogene TRBV3-2), with D tentatively TRBD1 (6 bases). The V gene lost 3 bases and the J gene lost 1 base, with 13 bases spanning the gap. Looked up from germline, CDR1 is LGHDT and CDR2 is YNNKEL (reference sequence). CDR3 length: 15 amino acids. This CDR3 is CASSQSAGESYEQYF. CDR3 sequence (DNA): TGTGCCAGCAGCCAGTCGGCAGGGGAATCCTACGAGCAGTACTTC.

J is TRBJ1-3 and V is TRBV7-2; no clear D. The CDR3 has 15 amino acids. Trimming took 3 bases from V and 0 from J, leaving 9 bases between them. The germline V gene has CDR1 SGHTA and CDR2 FQGNSA. This CDR3 reads CASSLLISSGNTIYF. The CDR3 DNA reads as TGTGCCAGCAGCTTGTTGATCAGCTCTGGAAACACCATATATTTT.

The rearrangement links TRBV5-1 to TRBJ1-2; 9 bases line up with TRBD1. Germline V gene lookup returns CDR1 SGHRS and CDR2 YFSETQ. V lost 4 bases, J lost 8 bases, and 15 bases stayed unmatched. The CDR3 consists of 16 residues. The CDR3 reads CASSVRNRGPSAGYTF. CDR3 in DNA: TGCGCCAGCAGCGTACGAAACAGGGGGCCTTCGGCAGGCTACACCTTC.

This clone was seen a few times. V gene TRBV9 combines with J gene TRBJ2-2; tentatively, D is TRBD2 (5 bases). Trimming took off 0 bases at V and 4 bases at J, with 7 bases between the two ends. Germline values: CDR1 SGDLS, CDR2 YYNGEE. There are 14 residues in the CDR3. In DNA form, the CDR3 reads TGTGCCAGCAGCGTAGCCGCGGGCACCGGGGAGCTGTTTTTT. Protein product: CASSVAAGTGELFF. The whole variable domain, filled in from reference TRBV9 and TRBJ2-2, reads DSGVTQTPKHLITATGQRVTLRCSPRSGDLSVYWYQQSLDQGLQFLIQYYNGEERAKGNILERFSAQQFPDLHSELNLSSLELGDSALYFCASSVAAGTGELFFGEGSRLTVL.

This chain connects TRBV4-1 to TRBJ1-2; 8 bases map to TRBD1. With 3 bases clipped from V and 4 bases from J, the junction kept 4 bases outside the gene matches. Looked up from germline, CDR1 is MGHRA and CDR2 is YSYEKL. The CDR3 extends over 14 amino acids. CDR3 loop: CASSHGQGGYGYTF. The DNA of the CDR3 is TGCGCCAGCAGCCATGGACAGGGAGGCTATGGCTACACCTTC.